Listed here is a single T cell receptor beta chain. These data are taken from a study of blood T cell repertoires in COVID-19. Turning to the study itself: Samples representing acute and convalescent COVID-19 were sourced from the United States, Italy and Spain. PBMCs, B-cell-depleted T cells, or T cells were the source of the cDNA or gDNA that made up the material.

The length of the CDR3 is 14 residues. With 4 bases clipped from V and 1 base from J, the junction kept 1 base outside the gene matches. Looked up from germline, CDR1 is MNHEY and CDR2 is SVGEGT. Original processing notes: From reference gene primer amplification, estimates of nucleated cell counts were derived. Here immunoSEQ multiplex PCR was the method, and the copy in TCRdb shows in-frame clones only, minus some. For V, J and clone size, that table is used; D and trimming come from the DNA. The sample comprises a few hundred thousand clones, around 89% of which are singletons, and 12% rests with the top ten.

The sequencing input was peripheral blood. This receptor was obtained from a woman in her fifties or sixties with acute or convalescent COVID-19. The rearrangement joins TRBV6-2 or TRBV6-3 to TRBJ1-1; 9 bases fit TRBD1. The CDR3 reads CASSLGQGNTEAFF. CDR3 sequence (DNA): TGTGCCAGCAGTTTGGGACAGGGGAACACTGAAGCTTTCTTT.